Below are 12 T cell receptor beta chains sequenced from a single sample in a study of neurological immune-mediated disorders. TCRdb itself ran the 5' RACE reads through MiXCR, one entry per CDR3 protein. The sample holds 70,000 or so distinct CDR3 sequences, 5.2% seen once. Sequencing was done on a sample of PBMCs. Receptors were obtained from a woman aged 25-40 years with multiple sclerosis.

The V and J genes are TRBV6-2 or TRBV6-3 and TRBJ1-1, with TRBD1 as a possible D gene (6 bases). V dropped 2 bases and J dropped 6 bases, with 13 bases sitting between them. This CDR3 region has 14 residues. Germline V gene data show CDR1 as MNHEY and CDR2 as SVGEGT. The CDR3 reads CASSYAQGISEAFF. DNA of the CDR3: TGTGCCAGCAGTTACGCACAGGGTATCTCTGAAGCTTTCTTT.

This clonotype has ten or more counts. CDR3: CASSGGAYEQYF. CDR3 sequence (DNA): TGTGCCAGCTCCGGGGGAGCCTACGAGCAGTACTTC. The chain employs TRBV12-3 or TRBV12-4 and TRBJ2-7; tentative D call: TRBD2 (6 bases). The CDR3 is 12 amino acids. V was pared by 8 bases and J by 2 bases, with 10 bases between.

This clonotype was detected ten times or more. This chain uses TRBV5-1 with TRBJ1-1; D remains unclear. This CDR3 is built from 13 residues. Trimming stripped 4 bases from V and 1 base from J, with 8 bases between. The germline V gene has CDR1 SGHRS and CDR2 YFSETQ. The CDR3 sequence: CASSTAGNTEAFF. The CDR3 bases are TGCGCCAGCAGCACCGCCGGGAACACTGAAGCTTTCTTT.

This clonotype appeared many times. Compared with germline, one end of the junction differs, possibly owing to a read error. This chain joins TRBV5-1 and TRBJ1-6, with D possibly being TRBD1 (6 bases). The CDR3 sequence is 13 residues long. From germline, CDR1 is SGHRS and CDR2 YFSETQ. CDR3 bases: TGCGCCAGCAGCACCGACAGGCGATCACCCCTCAACTTT. Translating it yields CASSTDRRSPLNF. Full variable domain (outside the CDR3, taken from reference TRBV5-1 and TRBJ1-6): KAGVTQTPRYLIKTRGQQVTLSCSPISGHRSVSWYQQTPGQGLQFLFEYFSETQRNKGNFPGRFSGRQFSNSRSEMNVSTLELGDSALYLCASSTDRRSPLNFGNGTRLTVT.

This clonotype has at least ten counts. This rearrangement joins TRBV5-8 to TRBJ2-2, with D possibly being TRBD1 or TRBD2 (5 bases each). Trimming removed 4 bases at V and 2 bases at J, with 12 bases between. The CDR3 covers 15 residues. Germline V lookup: CDR1 SGHTS, CDR2 YDEGEE. As DNA, the CDR3 is TGTGCCAGCAGCAGGAGGACACTTAACACCGGGGAGCTGTTTTTT. Translating it yields CASSRRTLNTGELFF.

This clonotype was seen repeatedly, ten times or more. The J gene is TRBJ1-3, the V gene TRBV5-5, with D unclear. V lost 1 base, J lost 8 bases, and 13 bases lay in between. CDR3 length: 14 residues. Germline loops: CDR1 SGHKS, CDR2 YYEKEE (reference sequence). In nucleotides, the CDR3 is TGTGCCAGCAGCTTGTGGTCCCGCGGGGACACCATATATTTT. Its translation is CASSLWSRGDTIYF.

This clonotype was observed many times. The chain is built from TRBV20-1 and TRBJ2-1, with TRBD1 identical over 7 bases. Germline V gene sequence: CDR1 DFQATT, CDR2 SNEGSKA (reference sequence). The CDR3 is 16 amino acids. Germline trimming cut 4 bases from V and 0 bases from J; bases unmatched to any gene: 9. The CDR3 loop reads CSAKLGTANSYNEQFF. In nucleotides, the CDR3 is TGCAGTGCTAAACTCGGGACAGCGAACTCCTACAATGAGCAGTTCTTC.

In its sample, this clonotype was seen many times. V is TRBV20-1 and J is TRBJ2-3; D perhaps matches TRBD2 (5 bases). The CDR3 consists of 16 residues. Germline V CDR1 and CDR2: DFQATT, SNEGSKA (reference sequence). Between the trimmed V and J ends, which lost 0 bases and 5 bases, there was a span of 18 bases. CDR3 sequence: CSARDQAETSGDTQYF. Here the CDR3 DNA reads TGCAGTGCTAGAGATCAAGCGGAGACCTCGGGAGATACGCAGTATTTT.

The chain is built from TRBV20-1 and TRBJ1-6; 8 bases match TRBD1. V was clipped by 5 bases and J by 4 bases; unmatched bases: 7. There are 15 residues in the CDR3. Germline CDR1 and CDR2: DFQATT and SNEGSKA (reference sequence). In nucleotides, the CDR3 is TGCAGTGCTTGGGACAGGTCAAATTATAATTCACCCCTCCACTTT. Its translation is CSAWDRSNYNSPLHF.

The rearrangement joins TRBV20-1 to TRBJ2-7, with D possibly TRBD2 on 5 matching bases. This CDR3 region has 15 residues. V was trimmed by 3 bases and J by 3 bases, leaving 18 bases between them. CDR1 and CDR2 (germline): DFQATT, SNEGSKA (reference sequence). CDR3 loop: CSASAPSRTSYEQYF. The CDR3 DNA follows: TGCAGTGCTAGTGCTCCCTCTAGAACTAGCTACGAGCAGTACTTC.

V gene TRBV4-1 combines with J gene TRBJ1-2; D not certain. V gave up 0 bases and J gave up 2 bases, with 4 bases separating them. Germline V lookup: CDR1 MGHRA, CDR2 YSYEKL. This CDR3 spans 13 amino acids. CDR3 DNA: TGCGCCAGCAGCCAAGATCGCAACTATGGCTACACCTTC. This sequence encodes CASSQDRNYGYTF.

This clonotype has at least ten counts. The chain carries TRBV5-1 and TRBJ2-1, with D unclear. CDR3 length: 15 residues. Trimming removed 4 bases from V and 3 bases from J, with 14 bases in between. Germline V CDR1 and CDR2: SGHRS, YFSETQ. CDR3 amino acids: CASSPVGEYYNEQFF. CDR3 in DNA: TGCGCCAGCAGCCCGGTCGGAGAGTACTACAATGAGCAGTTCTTC.